This TCR beta chain was identified in a study of blood T cell repertoires in COVID-19. Overall study: Sites across the United States, Italy and Spain contributed samples from acute and convalescent COVID-19.

Trimming took off 4 bases at V and 2 bases at J, with 15 bases between the two ends. The CDR3 totals 15 residues. The germline V gene has CDR1 LGHNA and CDR2 YSLEER. Profiling relied on immunoSEQ multiplex PCR, and the TCRdb table lists in-frame clones only, not all of them. There are about 110,000 clones in the sample; around three quarters occur only once, and under 10% lies in the top ten. Sample: peripheral blood. The receptor's source is an older woman with acute or convalescent COVID-19. This sequence joins TRBV4-3 and TRBJ2-7; maybe TRBD2 (6 bases). The DNA for the CDR3 is TGCGCCAGCAGCCGACGGAGGGGTGTTACCTACGAGCAGTACTTC. Its protein product is CASSRRRGVTYEQYF.